This T cell receptor beta chain comes out of a study of tumor and adjacent non-tumor tissue in lung cancer (dated by TCRdb to 2017 to 2018). In the study overall: Patients with adenocarcinoma (about 12), squamous cell carcinoma (2) and small cell lung cancer (1) were included in the cohort. A total of roughly 130,000,000 productive TCRbeta reads were generated by sequencing, corresponding to an average of approximately 4 million reads per sample. For each patient, one tumor sample and one normal lung sample were taken, giving under 35 paired specimens that underwent TCRbeta CDR3 sequencing. The roughly 15 patients were aged roughly 31 to 80 years, included about ten men and 5 women, and had TNM stage I to III disease. Bulk TCRbeta repertoires were compared between lung tumor tissue and matched distant non-tumor lung tissue obtained from more than 12 lung cancer patients.

Taken from the germline V gene, the CDR1 and CDR2 loops are LGHNA and YNFKEQ. The CDR3 sequence holds 14 residues, the cysteine and phenylalanine included. Of all the DNA, just the CDR3 is kept, 42 bases in frame from base 1. RNA was extracted from bulk unsorted tissue and checked for quality with a NanoDrop ND-1000 and an Agilent 2100. Newly diagnosed lung cancer patients without prior chemotherapy who had been admitted for thoracic surgery in China between August and November 2014 were enrolled as donors. Anyone who had undergone radiotherapy or chemotherapy before, or who had another cancer at the same time, was left out of the study. Surgical tissue pieces of roughly 1-2.2 cm3 were preserved in RNAlater solution and were kept at -80 degrees C until use. Overall results and qualifications from the work: Tumor tissue showed significantly greater TCR diversity (inverse Simpson) than normal lung tissue (roughly 430 vs 170, P = 0.0075, Mann-Whitney U test). The cohort had only about 16 patients, and the authors noted that larger samples and more detailed clinical data are needed. Neither the sequencing platform nor unique molecular identifiers are named or mentioned anywhere in the methods. TCR diversity was significantly higher in younger patients, and greater tumor TCR diversity was associated with shorter overall survival and shorter disease-free survival. Peripheral blood was not sequenced, so blood TCRbeta repertoires were not examined in the lung cancer patients of the study. A significantly larger cumulative share of the repertoire was made up by the top 100 clones in normal lung than in tumor tissue.

Concerning this clonotype itself: Its binding antigen is unknown. At one boundary the junction diverges from the germline segment, which might be a read error.

The library was made by multiplex PCR. Sequencing was carried out with an Illumina HiSeq 2500. Following protocols modified from ARM-PCR, the researchers constructed TCRbeta libraries through three rounds of nested PCR with primers (Table S4). Before sequencing, PCR products in the 200-500 bp range were cut out of the gel and cleaned up using the QIAquick gel extraction kit. Regarding the original processing steps: Reads were cleaned using Trimmomatic, were merged into complete CDR3 sequences using FLASH, and were assigned to V(D)J germline segments using MiTCR. Clonal diversity was computed as the inverse Simpson's index with VDJtools. A read counted as productive if the sequence was in-frame and lacked a premature stop codon. TCRdb redid the processing of the public reads, applying fastp at Q25 and MiXCR, and retained in-frame beta chains. Every distinct CDR3 protein forms one entry, paired with its most common genes and DNA. TCRdb, not the original authors, processed these V and J calls. Recorded for this sample are around 70,000 distinct CDR3 sequences; roughly 60% of them occurred a single time. The top ten hold 20% to 25% of the sample.

The receptor was isolated from a man aged 50 to 60 with non-small cell lung cancer. What was sequenced was lung tumor tissue. The V gene is TRBV4-2 and the J gene is TRBJ2-2; the D gene could be TRBD1 or TRBD2, each one agreeing over 5 bases. The CDR3 reads CASNQDSRGGELFF. At the DNA level, the sequence is TGTGCGAGCAACCAAGATTCGAGGGGCGGGGAGCTGTTTTTT.